This TCR beta chain was recovered during a study of cytomegalovirus exposure and HLA in healthy donors. Sequenced by immunoSEQ multiplex PCR; TCRdb stores in-frame clones only, minus some. The data hold around 63,000 clones, with 89% observed a single time. Trimming took off 2 bases at V and 6 bases at J, with 11 bases between the two ends. This CDR3 region has 14 residues. Germline V gene lookup returns CDR1 MNHNY and CDR2 SVGAGI (reference sequence). The TCR was taken from a woman aged 18-29 years in good health and CMV-seronegative. The chain has TRBV6-6 and TRBJ1-5, with D unclear. Material for sequencing was PBMCs. The chain's CDR3 is CASSYQSETQPQHF. The CDR3 DNA follows: TGTGCCAGCAGTTACCAATCGGAGACTCAGCCCCAGCATTTT.